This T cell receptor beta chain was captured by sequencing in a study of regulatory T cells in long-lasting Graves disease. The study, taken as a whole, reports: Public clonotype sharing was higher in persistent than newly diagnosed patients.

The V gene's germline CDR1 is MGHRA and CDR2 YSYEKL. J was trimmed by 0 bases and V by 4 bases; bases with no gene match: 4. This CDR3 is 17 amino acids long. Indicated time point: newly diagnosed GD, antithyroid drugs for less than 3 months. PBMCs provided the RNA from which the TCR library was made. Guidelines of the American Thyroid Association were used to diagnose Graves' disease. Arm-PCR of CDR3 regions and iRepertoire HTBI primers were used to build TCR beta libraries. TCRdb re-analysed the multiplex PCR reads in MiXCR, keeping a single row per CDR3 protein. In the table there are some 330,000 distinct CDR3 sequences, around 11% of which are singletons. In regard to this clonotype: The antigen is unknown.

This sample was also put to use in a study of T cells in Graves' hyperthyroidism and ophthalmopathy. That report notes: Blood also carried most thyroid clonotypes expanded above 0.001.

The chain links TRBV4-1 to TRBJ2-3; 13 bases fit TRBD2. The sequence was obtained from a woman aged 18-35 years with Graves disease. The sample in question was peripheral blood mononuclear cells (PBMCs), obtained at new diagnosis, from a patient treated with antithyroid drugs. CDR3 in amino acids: CASSRSGLAGSTDTQYF. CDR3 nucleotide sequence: TGCGCCAGCAGCCGCTCGGGACTAGCGGGGAGCACAGATACGCAGTATTTT.